The present T cell receptor (beta chain) was sequenced within a study of blood T cell repertoires in COVID-19. The repertoire was sequenced with immunoSEQ multiplex PCR; TCRdb's copy has only in-frame clones and lacks some. The data show about 250,000 clones, with about nine tenths seen just once and less than 3% held by the top ten. This clone was counted a single time. The junction differs from germline at one of its ends, possibly a read error. This CDR3 spans 15 amino acids. CDR1 and CDR2 (germline): LGHNA, YNFKEQ. This TCR derives from a woman in her fifties or sixties who had recovered from COVID-19. The chain uses TRBV4-2 and TRBJ1-2, with D possibly matching TRBD1 (6 bases). Sequencing used PBMCs or T cells enriched from blood (not recorded which). The CDR3 nucleotides are TGTGCCAGCAGCCAAGTGGGTGGGGGCAACTCTGGCTACACCTTC. Translated: CASSQVGGGNSGYTF.